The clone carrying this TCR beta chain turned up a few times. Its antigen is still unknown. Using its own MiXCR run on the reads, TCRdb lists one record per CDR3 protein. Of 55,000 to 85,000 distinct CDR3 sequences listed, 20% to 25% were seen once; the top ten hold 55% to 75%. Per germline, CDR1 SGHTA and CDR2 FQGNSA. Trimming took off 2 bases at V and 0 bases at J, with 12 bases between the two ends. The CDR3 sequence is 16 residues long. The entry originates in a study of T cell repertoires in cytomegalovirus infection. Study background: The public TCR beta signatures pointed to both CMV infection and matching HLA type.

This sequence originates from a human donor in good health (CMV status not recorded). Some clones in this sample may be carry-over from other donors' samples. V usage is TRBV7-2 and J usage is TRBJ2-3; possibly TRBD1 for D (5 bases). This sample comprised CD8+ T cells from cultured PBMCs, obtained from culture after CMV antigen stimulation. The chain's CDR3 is CASSLLLTASTDTQYF. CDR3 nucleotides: TGTGCCAGCAGCTTACTCTTGACAGCAAGCACAGATACGCAGTATTTT. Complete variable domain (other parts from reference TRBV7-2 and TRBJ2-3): GAGVSQSPSNKVTEKGKDVELRCDPISGHTALYWYRQSLGQGLEFLIYFQGNSAPDKSGLPSDRFSAERTGGSVSTLTIQRTQQEDSAVYLCASSLLLTASTDTQYFGPGTRLTVL.